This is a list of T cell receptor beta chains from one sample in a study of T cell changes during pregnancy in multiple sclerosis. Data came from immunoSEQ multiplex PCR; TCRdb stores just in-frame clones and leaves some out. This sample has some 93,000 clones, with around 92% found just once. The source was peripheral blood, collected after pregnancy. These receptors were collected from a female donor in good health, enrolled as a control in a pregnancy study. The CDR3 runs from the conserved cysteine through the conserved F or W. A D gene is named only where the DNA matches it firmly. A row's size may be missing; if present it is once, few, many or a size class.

CDR3aa: CASSYSDRETQYF
CDR3nt: TGTGCCAGCAGTTACTCCGACAGGGAGACGCAGTATTTT
abundance: NA
j_gene: TRBJ2-3
d_gene: TRBD1
v_gene: TRBV28

CDR3aa: CASSFPGTNEQLFF
CDR3nt: TGTGCCAGCAGCTTCCCGGGAACGAATGAACAACTGTTTTTT
abundance: once
j_gene: TRBJ1-4
d_gene: NA
v_gene: TRBV7-9

CDR3aa: CASSLTGLAGRGSYNEQFF
CDR3nt: TGCGCCAGCAGCCTGACCGGCCTAGCGGGGAGGGGCTCCTACAATGAGCAGTTCTTC
abundance: NA
j_gene: TRBJ2-1
d_gene: TRBD2
v_gene: TRBV5-1

CDR3aa: CASSIGQAIYGYTF
CDR3nt: TGTGCCAGTAGTATAGGGCAGGCCATCTATGGCTACACCTTC
abundance: NA
j_gene: TRBJ1-2
d_gene: NA
v_gene: TRBV19

CDR3aa: CASSTSTGELFF
CDR3nt: TGTGCCAGCTCAACGTCGACAGGGGAGCTGTTTTTT
abundance: NA
j_gene: TRBJ2-2
d_gene: NA
v_gene: TRBV18

CDR3aa: CSGGQAAYEQYF
CDR3nt: TGCAGCGGGGGACAGGCAGCCTACGAGCAGTACTTC
abundance: NA
j_gene: TRBJ2-7
d_gene: TRBD1
v_gene: TRBV29-1

CDR3aa: CASSVGWDNLGQPQHF
CDR3nt: TGTGCCAGCAGCGTAGGGTGGGACAATTTGGGTCAGCCCCAGCATTTT
abundance: NA
j_gene: TRBJ1-5
d_gene: NA
v_gene: TRBV7-9

CDR3aa: CASSLQGFYEQYF
CDR3nt: TGTGCCAGCAGCTTACAGGGATTTTACGAGCAGTACTTC
abundance: NA
j_gene: TRBJ2-7
d_gene: NA
v_gene: TRBV11-2

CDR3aa: CASSLSDRGNSYEQYF
CDR3nt: TGTGCCAGCAGCTTAAGTGACAGGGGAAATTCCTACGAGCAGTACTTC
abundance: NA
j_gene: TRBJ2-7
d_gene: TRBD1
v_gene: TRBV7-2

CDR3aa: CASSVVSQTGELFF
CDR3nt: TGTGCCAGCAGCGTAGTATCTCAGACCGGGGAGCTGTTTTTT
abundance: NA
j_gene: TRBJ2-2
d_gene: NA
v_gene: TRBV9

CDR3aa: CASTRSLRGPEGYTF
CDR3nt: TGCGCCAGCACCCGGAGTCTCAGGGGGCCAGAAGGCTACACCTTC
abundance: NA
j_gene: TRBJ1-2
d_gene: TRBD1
v_gene: TRBV5-1

CDR3aa: CASSPRTGGTEAFF
CDR3nt: TGTGCCAGCAGCCCCCGGACAGGGGGGACTGAAGCTTTCTTT
abundance: few
j_gene: TRBJ1-1
d_gene: TRBD1
v_gene: TRBV7-9

CDR3aa: CASSPRRGGVYATNEKLFF
CDR3nt: TGTGCCAGCTCACCAAGACGGGGGGGCGTCTATGCAACTAATGAAAAACTGTTTTTT
abundance: NA
j_gene: TRBJ1-4
d_gene: NA
v_gene: TRBV18

CDR3aa: CASSLGEFSDTQYF
CDR3nt: TGTGCCAGCAGTTTAGGGGAGTTCTCAGATACGCAGTATTTT
abundance: NA
j_gene: TRBJ2-3
d_gene: NA
v_gene: TRBV27

CDR3aa: CASSLMQRSNQPQHF
CDR3nt: TGTGCCAGCAGCTTAATGCAGCGCAGCAATCAGCCCCAGCATTTT
abundance: once
j_gene: TRBJ1-5
d_gene: NA
v_gene: TRBV7-2

CDR3aa: CASSPRGTQYF
CDR3nt: TGTGCCAGCTCCCCCCGCGGGACCCAGTACTTC
abundance: NA
j_gene: TRBJ2-5
d_gene: NA
v_gene: TRBV2

CDR3aa: CASSSGDQGHLPGYTF
CDR3nt: TGCGCCAGCAGCTCGGGGGACCAGGGCCATCTGCCGGGCTACACCTTC
abundance: NA
j_gene: TRBJ1-2
d_gene: NA
v_gene: TRBV5-1

CDR3aa: CASSPRGGSSEAFF
CDR3nt: TGTGCCAGCTCACCACGAGGGGGCTCCAGTGAAGCTTTCTTT
abundance: once
j_gene: TRBJ1-1
d_gene: TRBD1
v_gene: TRBV18

CDR3aa: CASSLSTGGLGEQFF
CDR3nt: TGTGCCAGCAGCTTAAGTACGGGGGGGCTGGGTGAGCAGTTCTTC
abundance: NA
j_gene: TRBJ2-1
d_gene: TRBD2
v_gene: TRBV7-3

CDR3aa: CASIPTRSNEQFF
CDR3nt: TGTGCCAGCATACCAACTAGGAGCAATGAGCAGTTCTTC
abundance: NA
j_gene: TRBJ2-1
d_gene: NA
v_gene: TRBV7-9

CDR3aa: CASSYQQGSGANVLTF
CDR3nt: TGTGCCAGCAGTTACCAACAGGGCTCTGGGGCCAACGTCCTGACTTTC
abundance: NA
j_gene: TRBJ2-6
d_gene: NA
v_gene: TRBV6-5

CDR3aa: CASSTAGGEQYF
CDR3nt: TGTGCCAGCAGCACAGCAGGGGGCGAGCAGTACTTC
abundance: NA
j_gene: TRBJ2-7
d_gene: TRBD1
v_gene: TRBV11-2

CDR3aa: CASSVDLAGGTDTQYF
CDR3nt: TGTGCCAGCAGCGTAGACTTAGCGGGGGGCACAGATACGCAGTATTTT
abundance: NA
j_gene: TRBJ2-3
d_gene: TRBD2
v_gene: TRBV9

CDR3aa: CASRGGRGGQGVRTDTQYF
CDR3nt: TGTGCCAGCAGAGGAGGACGGGGGGGCCAAGGGGTGAGGACAGATACGCAGTATTTT
abundance: NA
j_gene: TRBJ2-3
d_gene: TRBD2
v_gene: TRBV28